This T cell receptor beta chain stems from a study of blood T cells in healthy people across ages. Background on the study: Per every two T cells, about one barcoded beta molecule was captured by template switching. Findings of the study overall: Fewer expanded clones and more diversity marked long-lived versus aged donors. CMV status of donors was not determined, possibly confounding expanded clonotype changes.

Trimming pared 11 bases from V and 2 bases from J, leaving 15 bases between. The CDR3 contains 14 residues. Germline loops: CDR1 PRHDT, CDR2 FYEKMQ (reference sequence). Of note for this clonotype: Its antigen is not identified.

Combining a sample-barcoded 5' primer with a J-beta primer mix, a second PCR ran for roughly 6 to 12 cycles. The template-switch adaptor, which had 12 random nucleotides, put a tag on each cDNA molecule. TCRdb redid the calling of the 5' RACE reads with MiXCR, one entry per CDR3 protein. The repertoire has roughly 1,800,000 distinct CDR3 sequences, roughly 52% of them found once; the top ten carry 2% to 2.5%. The sequence was collected from a woman between 40 and 55 years old in good health. The sequenced sample was blood. The chain is built from TRBV13 and TRBJ2-2; a possible D gene is TRBD1 (6 bases). CDR3 in amino acids: CAVQGPFNTGELFF. In nucleotides, the CDR3 is TGTGCCGTTCAGGGGCCCTTTAACACCGGGGAGCTGTTTTTT.